This is a list of T cell receptor beta chains from one sample in a study of cytomegalovirus exposure and HLA in healthy donors. Clones were sequenced by immunoSEQ multiplex PCR, and TCRdb holds only the in-frame ones, with some missing. The repertoire shows about 49,000 clones; the top ten hold 9.5% to 15%. Sequenced material: PBMCs. These receptors were obtained from a man in his late teens or twenties in good health and CMV-seropositive. The CDR3 runs from the conserved cysteine through the conserved F or W. The D gene is left open where the match is weak. Not every row has a clone size; where given, it reads once, few, many or a size class.

clone_size	v_call	j_call	d_call	cdr3_nt	cdr3_aa
.	TRBV5-5	TRBJ2-7	.	TGTGCCAGCAGCTTCCGACAGGAGCAAGCCTACGAGCAGTACTTC	CASSFRQEQAYEQYF
.	TRBV15	TRBJ1-3	.	TGTGCCACCAGCAGATACCGAAGGACAGACAACACCATATATTTT	CATSRYRRTDNTIYF
.	TRBV10-1	TRBJ2-1	TRBD2	TGCGCCAGCAGTGATGCGCGGGAGAGCTCCTACAATGAGCAGTTCTTC	CASSDARESSYNEQFF
.	TRBV5-1	TRBJ2-3	TRBD2	TGCGCCAGCAGCTTGAGGCCACTAGCGGGAGGTCCCACAGATACGCAGTATTTT	CASSLRPLAGGPTDTQYF
.	TRBV11-2	TRBJ2-1	.	TGTGCCAGCAGCTTAGTCAGGGACTTCCAGTTCTTC	CASSLVRDFQFF
.	TRBV7-8	TRBJ2-7	TRBD2	TGTGCCAGCAGCTCACTAGCGGGGTTCTACGAGCAGTACTTC	CASSSLAGFYEQYF
.	TRBV9	TRBJ2-7	.	TGTGCCAGCAGCGTAGGGGCCAACTCCTACGAGCAGTACTTC	CASSVGANSYEQYF
.	TRBV4-2	TRBJ2-3	.	TGTGCCAGCAGCCAAGATCATAGGGCGGGAGATACGCAGTATTTT	CASSQDHRAGDTQYF
.	TRBV6-1	TRBJ2-2	.	TGTGCCAGCAGAGACCCGGGACACGAGACCGGGGAGCTGTTTTTT	CASRDPGHETGELFF
.	TRBV4-2	TRBJ1-5	TRBD1	TGTGCCAGCAGCCAAGGGGACAGCTGGTCTCAGCCCCAGCATTTT	CASSQGDSWSQPQHF
.	TRBV10-3	TRBJ2-7	TRBD2	TGTGCCACCCAGGGCGGGAGTCTCTACGAGCAGTACTTC	CATQGGSLYEQYF
.	TRBV19	TRBJ2-7	.	TGTGCCAGTAGATTTACCCCGGGACTCATCTACGAGCAGTACTTC	CASRFTPGLIYEQYF
.	TRBV2	TRBJ2-3	.	TGTGCCAGCAGTGAACCTCTGGGGGGTAGGGCAGATACGCAGTATTTT	CASSEPLGGRADTQYF
.	TRBV19	TRBJ1-5	.	TGTGCCAGTAGTGAACCTACAGGGATTATCGGCAATCAGCCCCAGCATTTT	CASSEPTGIIGNQPQHF
.	TRBV5-1	TRBJ2-7	TRBD2	TGCGCCAGCAGCCCGCTAGCGGGAGGCTCCTACGAGCAGTACTTC	CASSPLAGGSYEQYF
.	TRBV5-1	TRBJ1-2	TRBD1	TGCGCCAGCAGCCCGGGACAGGGGCTTACGGTCGGCTACACCTTC	CASSPGQGLTVGYTF
.	TRBV6-1	TRBJ2-5	.	TGTGCCAGCAGGTTTAGCAGCCCGGGGGAGCAGTACTTC	CASRFSSPGEQYF
.	TRBV14	TRBJ2-7	.	TGTGCCAGCAGCTCTTCCGGGGGGCAGTACTTC	CASSSSGGQYF
.	TRBV6-5	TRBJ1-1	TRBD1	TGTGCCGGCACCGCAGGGGGGACTGAAGCTTTCTTT	CAGTAGGTEAFF
medium-sized	TRBV19	TRBJ1-4	.	TGTGCCAGTAGCATATGGTGGCCCCGAAAACTGTTTTTT	CASSIWWPRKLFF
.	TRBV18	TRBJ2-5	.	TGTGCCAGCTCACCATCAGGGGATCAAGAGACCCAGTACTTC	CASSPSGDQETQYF
.	TRBV5-4	TRBJ2-1	.	TGTGCCAGCAGCTTGGTCGGGGTTCAATACAATGAGCAGTTCTTC	CASSLVGVQYNEQFF
.	TRBV6-5	TRBJ2-7	TRBD2	TGTGCCAGCAGTTACTCGGGGAGGGACTACGAGCAGTACTTC	CASSYSGRDYEQYF
.	TRBV2	TRBJ2-3	TRBD1	TGTGCCAGCTTCGGACAGGGAAGCACAGATACGCAGTATTTT	CASFGQGSTDTQYF
.	TRBV7-9	TRBJ2-2	.	TGTGCCAGCAGCGATCAGACAGAGATGGATGAAGACGGGGAGCTGTTTTTT	CASSDQTEMDEDGELFF
.	TRBV27	TRBJ2-7	.	TGTGCCAGCAGTTTACTCGGGGAGCAGTACTTC	CASSLLGEQYF
.	TRBV6-1	TRBJ2-7	TRBD2	TGTGCCAGCAGTGGGGCGGGAGGCGAGCAGTACTTC	CASSGAGGEQYF
.	TRBV5-1	TRBJ2-3	.	TGCGCCAGCAGCTTGGTAGCGCAGGTAGGAGATACGCAGTATTTT	CASSLVAQVGDTQYF
.	TRBV13	TRBJ2-1	.	TGTGCCAGCAGAACGGGACACTTGGTGAACAATGAGCAGTTCTTC	CASRTGHLVNNEQFF
.	TRBV27	TRBJ2-3	TRBD2	TGTGCCAGCAGTTCACTTAGCGGGAGGACCACAGATACGCAGTATTTT	CASSSLSGRTTDTQYF
.	TRBV30	TRBJ2-7	.	TGTGCCTCCACAGAGATAGTGGGTGGGGAGCAGTACTTC	CASTEIVGGEQYF
.	TRBV5-4	TRBJ2-7	TRBD2	TGTGCCGGTTGGAAGCGGGAGGGCGGGTGCGAGCAGTACTTC	CAGWKREGGCEQYF
.	TRBV9	TRBJ1-2	.	TGTGCCAGCACCGCAGAACAGATTCGTTTACCGGATGGCTACACCTTC	CASTAEQIRLPDGYTF
.	TRBV29-1	TRBJ2-1	TRBD1	TGCAGCGTCGAGGGACAGGGGGGGATAAGTGAGCAGTTCTTC	CSVEGQGGISEQFF
.	TRBV7-9	TRBJ2-3	TRBD1	TGTGCCAGCAGCCTGGGACAGATGGAGCAGGATACGCAGTATTTT	CASSLGQMEQDTQYF
.	TRBV7-9	TRBJ2-7	TRBD2	TGTGCCAGCAGCAGAACCCTAGCGGGAGGCCCCTACTCCTACGAGCAGTACTTC	CASSRTLAGGPYSYEQYF
.	TRBV28	TRBJ2-7	.	TGTGCCAGCAGTTTGTCCCCCCAGGGCTCCGAGCAGTACTTC	CASSLSPQGSEQYF
.	TRBV6-5	TRBJ1-3	.	TGTGCCAGCAGGTCAGGCTCTGGAAACACCATATATTTT	CASRSGSGNTIYF
.	TRBV29-1	TRBJ1-2	TRBD1	TGCAGCACTGGGGACAGGGGGAACTATGGCTACACCTTC	CSTGDRGNYGYTF
.	TRBV7-9	TRBJ1-3	.	TGTGCCAGCAGCCTCCAGGCCTCTGGAAACACCATATATTTT	CASSLQASGNTIYF
.	TRBV11-2	TRBJ1-3	.	TGTGCCAGCAGCAACTACAGGGTGTCAGGAAACACCATATATTTT	CASSNYRVSGNTIYF
.	TRBV5-4	TRBJ1-2	.	TGTGCCAGCGGAGGGGTCTGGATTGGCTACACCTTC	CASGGVWIGYTF
.	TRBV10-3	TRBJ2-1	TRBD1	TGTGCCATCAGTGAGTCGGGACAGGGCAACTACAATGAGCAGTTCTTC	CAISESGQGNYNEQFF
.	TRBV19	TRBJ2-1	TRBD2	TGTGCCAGTAGTCAGGGAGGGTCCTACAATGAGCAGTTCTTC	CASSQGGSYNEQFF
.	TRBV19	TRBJ1-2	TRBD1	TGTGCCAGTATAGGGACAGGGGGTCCTTACGACTATGGCTACACCTTC	CASIGTGGPYDYGYTF
.	TRBV5-1	TRBJ1-6	.	TGCGCCAGCAGGCCCCGGACAGATAATTCACCCCTCCACTTT	CASRPRTDNSPLHF
.	TRBV19	TRBJ1-1	TRBD1	TGTGCCAGTAGTGCGCAGACAGGGGCTGAAGCTTTCTTT	CASSAQTGAEAFF
.	TRBV4-1	TRBJ2-3	TRBD1	TGCGCCAGCAGCCTTCAAGGGGGCGCAGATACGCAGTATTTT	CASSLQGGADTQYF
.	TRBV5-1	TRBJ2-1	TRBD2	TGCGCCAGCGGGGCTAGCGGGGTATACAATGAGCAGTTCTTC	CASGASGVYNEQFF
.	TRBV5-4	TRBJ2-3	TRBD2	TGTGCCAGCAGCTTGAGGGAGGGGCACCCCGGCGTCTCGCAGTATTTT	CASSLREGHPGVSQYF
.	TRBV5-4	TRBJ2-1	.	TGTGCCAGCAGCTTGGTAGAGGACTCCTACAATGAGCAGTTCTTC	CASSLVEDSYNEQFF
.	TRBV19	TRBJ1-1	.	TGTGCCAGTAGTATCCGACAGGTCGGGACTGAAGCTTTCTTT	CASSIRQVGTEAFF
.	TRBV5-4	TRBJ2-5	.	TGTGCCAGCAGCGTGGACTCCCAGGGGGGAGAGACCCAGTACTTC	CASSVDSQGGETQYF
.	TRBV25-1	TRBJ1-2	TRBD1	TGTGCCAGCAGTGAGGGGACAGGGGTACACTATGGCTACACCTTC	CASSEGTGVHYGYTF
.	TRBV9	TRBJ2-4	.	TGTGCCAGCAGCGCAGAGGGCCCGGCCAAAAACATTCAGTACTTC	CASSAEGPAKNIQYF